This T cell receptor (beta chain) derives from a study of blood T cell repertoires in COVID-19. Overall study: Researchers got acute and convalescent COVID-19 samples from the United States, Italy and Spain. T cells, B-cell-depleted T cells, or PBMCs supplied cDNA or gDNA.

As handled by the study authors: The authors estimated nucleated cell counts from reference gene primer amplification. Here immunoSEQ multiplex PCR was the method, and the copy in TCRdb shows in-frame clones only, minus some. That table furnishes V, J and clone size, whereas the DNA furnished D and trimming. The table lists around 260,000 clones, roughly nine tenths of them singletons. After removal of 6 bases from V and 4 bases from J, the junction contained 4 bases not matched to a gene. The CDR3 sequence is 12 residues long. Germline V lookup: CDR1 SQVTM, CDR2 ANQGSEA. This chain joins TRBV29-1 and TRBJ1-2, with TRBD1 matching 8 bases. The TCR sequence derives from a woman in her forties who had recovered from COVID-19. The sample was peripheral blood. This CDR3 is CSVGTGSYGYTF. The CDR3 DNA follows: TGCAGCGTGGGGACAGGCTCCTATGGCTACACCTTC. The full variable domain, completed using reference TRBV29-1 and TRBJ1-2, is SAVISQKPSRDICQRGTSLTIQCQVDSQVTMMFWYRQQPGQSLTLIATANQGSEATYESGFVIDKFPISRPNLTFSTLTVSNMSPEDSSIYLCSVGTGSYGYTFGSGTRLTVV.